This T cell receptor (beta chain) was captured by sequencing in a study of blood T cell repertoires in COVID-19. Across the whole study: Samples representing acute and convalescent COVID-19 were sourced from the United States, Italy and Spain. Nucleic acid was either cDNA or gDNA, and it came from T cells, B-cell-depleted T cells, or PBMCs.

As handled by the study authors: Reference gene primer amplification yielded estimated nucleated cell counts. The assay was immunoSEQ multiplex PCR, and TCRdb's table has in-frame clones only and misses some. V, J and clone size were drawn from that table, and D and trimming were deduced from the DNA. The table includes about 38,000 clones, nearly 90% detected once. The length of the CDR3 is 13 residues. Germline V gene sequence: CDR1 KGHSH, CDR2 LQKENI. With 4 bases removed from V and 0 bases from J, the gap between germline ends came to 6 bases. Sequenced input: peripheral blood. V gene TRBV18 combines with J gene TRBJ2-5; maybe TRBD1 (5 bases). The source of this sequence is a man aged 60 to 69 with active or convalescent COVID-19. The CDR3 spells CASSRQHQETQYF. The CDR3 DNA is TGTGCCAGCTCACGACAGCACCAAGAGACCCAGTACTTC.